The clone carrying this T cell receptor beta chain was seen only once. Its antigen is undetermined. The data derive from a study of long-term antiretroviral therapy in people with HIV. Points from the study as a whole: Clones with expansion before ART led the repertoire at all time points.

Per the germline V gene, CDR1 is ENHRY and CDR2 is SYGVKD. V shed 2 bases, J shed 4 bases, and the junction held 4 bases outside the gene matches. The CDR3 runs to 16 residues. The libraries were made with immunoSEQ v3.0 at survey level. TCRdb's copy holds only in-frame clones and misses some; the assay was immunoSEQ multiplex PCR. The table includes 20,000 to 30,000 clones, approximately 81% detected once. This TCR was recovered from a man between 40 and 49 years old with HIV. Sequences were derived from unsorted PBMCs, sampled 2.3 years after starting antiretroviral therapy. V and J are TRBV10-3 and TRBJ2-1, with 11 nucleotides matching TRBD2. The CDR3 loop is CAISEPSGGIYNEQFF. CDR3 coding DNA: TGTGCCATCAGTGAGCCTAGCGGGGGGATTTACAATGAGCAGTTCTTC.